Following are 8 T cell receptor beta chains from one sample sequenced in a study of blood T cell repertoires in COVID-19. Clones were sequenced by immunoSEQ multiplex PCR, and TCRdb holds only the in-frame ones, with some missing. Of 300,000 to 350,000 clones listed, roughly 84% are singletons. The sample was PBMCs or T cells enriched from blood (not recorded which). These receptors all stem from a woman in her thirties who had recovered from COVID-19.

The V and J genes are TRBV6-6 and TRBJ2-5; the match to TRBD1 covers 9 bases. J lost 2 bases, V lost 5 bases, and 12 bases had no gene match. Germline CDR1 and CDR2: MNHNY and SVGAGI (reference sequence). This CDR3 region has 17 residues. The CDR3 DNA is TGTGCCAGCAGTCGACCGACTGGGGACAGGGCTCAAGAGACCCAGTACTTC. Amino acid sequence: CASSRPTGDRAQETQYF.

The chain is built from TRBV7-8 and TRBJ1-1; no clear D gene. Germline CDR1 is SGHVS and CDR2 is FQNEAQ. Trimming cost V 5 bases and J 2 bases, with 12 bases left between them. There are 14 residues in the CDR3. DNA for the CDR3: TGTGCCAGCAGCCCGCGAGGGCGAAACACTGAAGCTTTCTTT. As protein: CASSPRGRNTEAFF.

This sequence joins TRBV2 and TRBJ2-2; D is uncertain. Germline CDR1 reads SNHLY; CDR2 reads FYNNEI. V was trimmed by 6 bases and J by 7 bases, leaving 6 bases between them. The CDR3 consists of 11 residues. The CDR3 loop reads CASRQNGELFF. CDR3 coding DNA: TGTGCCAGCAGACAGAACGGGGAGCTGTTTTTT. The full variable domain, in which reference TRBV2 and TRBJ2-2 provide the parts outside the CDR3, is EPEVTQTPSHQVTQMGQEVILRCVPISNHLYFYWYRQILGQKVEFLVSFYNNEISEKSEIFDDQFSVERPDGSNFTLKIRSTKLEDSAMYFCASRQNGELFFGEGSRLTVL.

This chain connects TRBV5-1 to TRBJ1-4; tentative D call: TRBD1 (6 bases). Per germline, CDR1 SGHRS and CDR2 YFSETQ. CDR3 length: 15 amino acids. V was cut by 0 bases and J by 10 bases, with 16 bases left in between. The CDR3 is CASSLGGGLDGKLFF. CDR3 sequence (DNA): TGCGCCAGCAGCTTGGGAGGGGGTCTAGACGGAAAACTGTTTTTT. The full variable domain, with the rest looked up from reference TRBV5-1 and TRBJ1-4, is KAGVTQTPRYLIKTRGQQVTLSCSPISGHRSVSWYQQTPGQGLQFLFEYFSETQRNKGNFPGRFSGRQFSNSRSEMNVSTLELGDSALYLCASSLGGGLDGKLFFGSGTQLSVL.

This chain uses TRBV10-3 with TRBJ2-7, with 9 bases fitting TRBD1. The CDR3 spans 12 residues. V lost 11 bases to trimming and J lost 6 bases; unmatched junction nucleotides: 8. Germline CDR1 ENHRY, CDR2 SYGVKD. The CDR3 loop reads CAFSGTGTEQYF. The CDR3 DNA sequence: TGTGCCTTCTCCGGGACAGGGACCGAGCAGTACTTC.

The chain couples TRBV5-1 to TRBJ1-6; TRBD1 is a possible D gene (5 bases). V lost 4 bases and J lost 8, with 16 bases in between. This CDR3 comprises 15 residues. Germline CDR1 is SGHRS and CDR2 is YFSETQ. CDR3 loop: CASSVAGYADSPLHF. The CDR3 DNA reads as TGCGCCAGCAGCGTGGCAGGGTATGCCGATTCACCCCTCCACTTT.

This rearrangement joins TRBV5-4 to TRBJ2-7, with TRBD1 matching over 7 bases. CDR3 length equals 14 residues. CDR1 SGHNT and CDR2 YYREEE come from the germline V gene (reference sequence). The J segment lost 5 bases and the V segment lost 4 bases, leaving 9 bases of the junction unmatched. The CDR3 sequence is CASSPVGTANEQYF. CDR3 sequence (DNA): TGTGCCAGCAGCCCGGTAGGGACAGCAAACGAGCAGTACTTC.

This rearrangement joins TRBV6-1 to TRBJ2-7, with D possibly being TRBD1 (8 bases). Germline loops: CDR1 MNHNS, CDR2 SASEGT. The V and J ends lost 3 bases and 3 bases respectively, with 15 bases between them. The CDR3 length is 15 residues. Written as DNA, the CDR3 is TGTGCCAGCAGTGACGAGCGGGACAGGTACTACGAGCAGTACTTC. Translating gives CASSDERDRYYEQYF.